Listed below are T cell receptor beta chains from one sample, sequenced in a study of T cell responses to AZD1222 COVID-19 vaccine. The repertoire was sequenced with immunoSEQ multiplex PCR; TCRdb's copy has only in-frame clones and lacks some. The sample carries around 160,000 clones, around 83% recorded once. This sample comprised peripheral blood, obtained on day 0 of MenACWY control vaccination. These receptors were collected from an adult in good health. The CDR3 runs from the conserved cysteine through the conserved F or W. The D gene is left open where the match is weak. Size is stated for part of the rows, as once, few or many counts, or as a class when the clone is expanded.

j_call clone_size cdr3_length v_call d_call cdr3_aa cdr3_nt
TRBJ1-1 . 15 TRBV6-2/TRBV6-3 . CASSLRGPGVTEAFF TGTGCCAGCAGCCTCAGGGGACCGGGGGTCACTGAAGCTTTCTTT
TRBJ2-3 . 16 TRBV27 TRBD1 CASRPRTGMVTDTQYF TGTGCCAGCAGACCAAGGACAGGGATGGTAACAGATACGCAGTATTTT
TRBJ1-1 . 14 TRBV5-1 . CASSLLLLNTEAFF TGCGCCAGCAGCCTTTTACTTCTGAACACTGAAGCTTTCTTT
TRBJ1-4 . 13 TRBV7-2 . CASSPFNSEKLFF TGTGCCAGCAGCCCCTTCAATAGTGAAAAACTGTTTTTT
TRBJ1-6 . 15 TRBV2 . CASTPEGVVNSPLHF TGTGCCAGCACTCCGGAGGGGGTAGTCAATTCACCCCTCCACTTT
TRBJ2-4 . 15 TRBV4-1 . CASSQDGVAKNIQYF TGCGCCAGCAGCCAAGACGGCGTAGCCAAAAACATTCAGTACTTC
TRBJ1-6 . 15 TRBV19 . CASSSGPGIISPLHF TGTGCCAGTAGTAGCGGGCCGGGAATCATTTCACCCCTCCACTTT
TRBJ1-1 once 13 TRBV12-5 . CASGLEQYLEAFF TGTGCTAGTGGTTTGGAGCAATACCTTGAAGCTTTCTTT
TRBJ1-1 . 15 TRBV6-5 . CASTSRGGWVTEAFF TGTGCCAGCACCTCAAGGGGGGGCTGGGTCACTGAAGCTTTCTTT
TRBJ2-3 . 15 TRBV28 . CASSSSPLSTDTQYF .